This TCR beta chain was profiled in a study of blood T cell repertoires in COVID-19 (dated by TCRdb to the early 2020s). General notes on the study: Samples covering the acute and convalescent phases of COVID-19 were provided by collaborators in the United States, Italy and Spain. The prospective study material was composed of cDNA or gDNA derived from T cells, B-cell-depleted T cells, or PBMCs. Deeply sampled blood TCRbeta repertoires from subjects exposed to, actively infected with, or recovered from COVID-19 were included in the dataset. The repertoires were released in a freely available public database meant as a resource for research on the immune response to SARS-CoV-2. Samples were obtained from the ongoing ImmuneRACE study (first 160 participants) and from 1,254 subjects provided by 6 global collaborators. A de-identified subject ID, COVID-19 status, age in years and sex were almost always included in the sample metadata. HLA class I and class II types, where available, came from metadata supplied by the sample provider rather than from assay-based typing. Here is what the overall study found, with its caveats: How much clinical and demographic metadata was included differed by source and by participant, and the metadata was provided uncurated.

Another Seattle source contributed samples from volunteer blood donors who had recovered from COVID-19. Collaborating institutions collected whole blood in K2EDTA tubes following their own protocols. Collaborator samples were shipped for TCRbeta analysis as frozen whole blood, isolated PBMCs, or DNA extracted from either sample type. TCRbeta CDR3 regions were amplified from genomic DNA using the immunoSEQ Assay, a bias-controlled multiplex PCR. The paper's processing steps were these. The number of nucleated cells in each sample was estimated from the amplification of reference gene primers within the assay. To quantify the absolute abundance of each unique TCRbeta CDR3 rearrangement, sequence reads were collapsed and filtered. For each sample, productive Simpson clonality was calculated as the square root of Simpson's diversity index across productive rearrangements. The table comes from immuneACCESS by way of TCRdb, which keeps in-frame sequences with V and J called. Part of the clones is missing from these tables; in studies checked, under half for an unresolved V gene and the rest for unknown reasons. The V and J calls and clone size were taken over from that table, and D and trimming were inferred from the DNA. The sample data list some 230,000 clones, and 80% to 85% of these were observed just once. Of the sample, about 3% falls within the top ten clones.

Of note for this clone: The clone's antigen remains unknown. Base qualities are not at hand, and no much larger clone is one base apart.

The CDR3 spans 13 residues, from the cysteine through the phenylalanine. Here the CDR3 DNA is all that survives: 39 bases in frame from base 1. Per the germline V gene, SGHRS is the CDR1 and YFSETQ is the CDR2. V is pared back by 4 bases and J by 0 bases, with 5 bases lying between the germline termini. This sequence originates from a woman in her thirties who had recovered from COVID-19. The rearranged segments are TRBV5-1 and TRBJ1-3; there is no confident call for the D gene. Specimen: peripheral blood. The nucleotide sequence is given as TGCGCCAGCAGCGAGAGCTCTGGAAACACCATATATTTT. Its protein reads: CASSESSGNTIYF. The full variable domain, completed from the reference TRBV5-1 and TRBJ1-3 proteins outside the CDR3, reads KAGVTQTPRYLIKTRGQQVTLSCSPISGHRSVSWYQQTPGQGLQFLFEYFSETQRNKGNFPGRFSGRQFSNSRSEMNVSTLELGDSALYLCASSESSGNTIYFGEGSWLTVV.